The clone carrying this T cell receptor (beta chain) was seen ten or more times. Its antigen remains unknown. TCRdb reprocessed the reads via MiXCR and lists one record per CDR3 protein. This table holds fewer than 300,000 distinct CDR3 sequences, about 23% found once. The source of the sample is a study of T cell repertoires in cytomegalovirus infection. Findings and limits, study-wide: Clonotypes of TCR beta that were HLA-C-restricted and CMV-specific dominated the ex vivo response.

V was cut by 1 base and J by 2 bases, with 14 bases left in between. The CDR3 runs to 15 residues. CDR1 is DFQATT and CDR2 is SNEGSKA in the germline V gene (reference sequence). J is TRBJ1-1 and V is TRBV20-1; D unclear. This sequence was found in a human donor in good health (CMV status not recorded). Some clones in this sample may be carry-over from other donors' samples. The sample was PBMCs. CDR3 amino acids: CSARAGSGLNTEAFF. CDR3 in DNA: TGCAGTGCTAGAGCCGGCAGCGGTTTAAACACTGAAGCTTTCTTT.